This T cell receptor (beta chain) was observed in a study of blood T cell dynamics during melanoma immunotherapy. The CDR3 is 13 amino acids. Data came from immunoSEQ multiplex PCR; TCRdb stores just in-frame clones and leaves some out. The sample has about 22,000 clones; approximately 89% are singletons. As for time point: pre-treatment baseline. Response was assessed by RECIST 1.1 at 12 weeks, except two rapid progressors. The V and J genes are TRBV12-1 and TRBJ2-7; the table's D gene call, TRBD2, was not cross checked with the DNA. TRBV12-1 is a known pseudogene. This TCR derives from a human donor with melanoma. This specimen consisted of blood, obtained from a patient treated with checkpoint blockade. CDR3 sequence: CAPSFFPAHEQYF. The CDR3, as DNA: TGTGCCCCCAGCTTCTTTCCCGCGCACGAGCAGTACTTC.